Following are 6 T cell receptor beta chains from one sample sequenced in a study of T-cell memory formation after mild COVID-19. TCRdb re-analysed the 5' RACE reads in MiXCR, keeping a single row per CDR3 protein. Of approximately 150,000 distinct CDR3 sequences listed, roughly 15% are singletons. The sample consisted of PBMCs or a T cell subset sorted from them (not recorded which). Receptors were obtained from an adult woman who had mild COVID-19 (a few samples of this study predate the infection). Cell type and time point are not known.

This chain uses TRBV6-1 with TRBJ2-3; D is tentatively TRBD1 or TRBD2 (5 bases each). The CDR3 sequence is 17 residues long. V was cut by 8 bases and J by 0 bases, with 21 bases left in between. CDR1 and CDR2 (germline): MNHNS, SASEGT. The CDR3: CASPGRGASPSTDTQYF. The CDR3, as DNA: TGTGCCAGCCCAGGGAGAGGGGCAAGCCCTAGCACAGATACGCAGTATTTT.

This rearrangement joins TRBV20-1 to TRBJ1-2; tentatively, D is TRBD1 (5 bases). The CDR3 covers 13 residues. In germline, CDR1 is DFQATT, CDR2 SNEGSKA (reference sequence). Trimming took 5 bases from V and 5 from J, leaving 15 bases between them. CDR3 DNA sequence: TGCAGTGCTTACCTAGCCAGGGCTTATGGCTACACCTTC. Protein product: CSAYLARAYGYTF.

The CDR3 bases are TGCAGCGTCCTCGAGGCGCTACAGGACGAGCAGTACTTC. Encoded protein: CSVLEALQDEQYF. The rearrangement uses TRBV29-1 and TRBJ2-7; D might be TRBD1 (5 bases). V lost 6 bases to trimming and J lost 5 bases, with 17 bases between them. From germline, CDR1 is SQVTM and CDR2 ANQGSEA. The CDR3 runs 13 residues.

V usage is TRBV10-3 and J usage is TRBJ2-5; 12 positions agree with TRBD2. Germline-derived CDR1 and CDR2 are ENHRY and SYGVKD. CDR3 length equals 14 residues. CDR3 bases: TGTGACACCCGGACTAGCGGGATCCAAGAGACCCAGTACTTC. Translated: CDTRTSGIQETQYF.

This clonotype was counted between two and nine times. This sequence joins TRBV19 and TRBJ2-1; D ambiguous. Germline V lookup: CDR1 LNHDA, CDR2 SQIVND (reference sequence). CDR3 length equals 15 residues. Trimming took 1 base from V and 6 from J, leaving 13 bases between them. The CDR3 DNA is TGTGCCAGTAGTATAGCGGCCCTTAGAGGCAATGAGCAGTTCTTC. It translates to CASSIAALRGNEQFF.

Notes on this clonotype: At one end, the junction sequence differs from germline, possibly due to a read error. The CDR3 bases are TGTGCCAGCAGGCCGACTGACCCCTATGGCTACGCCTTC. It is translated as CASRPTDPYGYAF. The V gene is TRBV12-3 or TRBV12-4, the J gene TRBJ1-2; D is undetermined. The CDR3 consists of 13 residues.